One and the same sample provided the 32 T cell receptor beta chains below, sequenced in a study of CD8 T cells in ankylosing spondylitis. Overall study findings and caveats: Roughly 8 highly homologous variants formed a TCR beta motif that appeared characteristic of ankylosing spondylitis blood.

Their antigen targets remain unknown. TCRdb redid the calling of the 5' RACE reads with MiXCR, one entry per CDR3 protein. The sample records a few hundred thousand distinct CDR3 sequences, around 22% being singletons. The sequencing sample was made of blood, either unsorted or a sorted T cell fraction (not recorded which). The receptors stem from a male donor with ankylosing spondylitis.

V and J are TRBV18 and TRBJ1-5; D perhaps matches TRBD1 (5 bases). CDR3 size: 14 residues. V lost 6 bases, J lost 7 bases, and 16 bases lay in between. Per the germline V gene, CDR1 is KGHSH and CDR2 is LQKENI. The CDR3 region has the DNA TGTGCCAGCTCCCTCGGCAGGGTCGAACAGCCCCAGCATTTT. This translates into CASSLGRVEQPQHF.

This sequence joins TRBV25-1 and TRBJ2-5, with D hard to call. The CDR3 spans 14 residues. Germline V CDR1 and CDR2: MGHDK, SYGVNS. V lost 7 bases and J lost 5, with 17 bases in between. The CDR3 region has the DNA TGTGCCAGCAAGCCCACAGAACTTGGTGAGACCCAGTACTTC. Amino acid sequence: CASKPTELGETQYF.

For this clonotype: The junction shows a germline mismatch at one end, possibly a read error. The V gene is TRBV15, the J gene TRBJ2-7; TRBD2 matches at 11 bases. CDR1 and CDR2 (germline): LNHNV, YYDKDF (reference sequence). This CDR3 is 17 amino acids long. The CDR3 spells CATSRGGTSGHSFEQYF. The CDR3 bases are TGTGCCACCAGCAGAGGAGGGACTAGCGGACACTCCTTCGAGCAGTACTTC.

This clonotype was detected a few times. The rearrangement links TRBV5-1 to TRBJ1-5, with 9 bases that match TRBD1. Trimming at V came to 1 base and at J to 2 bases, leaving 10 bases not matched to a gene. The CDR3 has 18 residues. Germline assignment: CDR1 SGHRS and CDR2 YFSETQ. As DNA, the CDR3 is TGCGCCAGCAGCTTGTGGCCCCCGGGACAGGGTGGCAATCAGCCCCAGCATTTT. The encoded protein is CASSLWPPGQGGNQPQHF.

The chain uses TRBV9 and TRBJ2-5; 8 positions agree with TRBD1. This CDR3 spans 16 amino acids. The germline CDR1 and CDR2 sequences are SGDLS and YYNGEE. Unmatched junction bases numbered 14, after V lost 3 bases and J lost 7 bases. CDR3 protein: CASSAPGTGTLGTQYF. CDR3 nucleotide sequence: TGTGCCAGCAGCGCCCCTGGGACAGGTACCTTGGGGACCCAGTACTTC.

The J gene is TRBJ2-1, the V gene TRBV7-8; 8 bases line up with TRBD2. The CDR3 extends over 14 amino acids. Germline trimming cut 8 bases from V and 7 bases from J; bases unmatched to any gene: 10. Looked up from germline, CDR1 is SGHVS and CDR2 is FQNEAQ. The CDR3 nucleotides are TGTGCCAGCCACCCGCGGGGGGTGGGGAATGAGCAGTTCTTC. It encodes CASHPRGVGNEQFF.

The chain employs TRBV10-3 and TRBJ2-7; 8 bases match TRBD2. This CDR3 is 16 amino acids long. J gave up 7 bases and V 11 bases, and 22 bases lay outside the gene matches. Germline-derived CDR1 and CDR2 are ENHRY and SYGVKD. CDR3 nucleotide sequence: TGTGCCGCTCACACCGATCGAAGCGGGAGCGGGCGAGAGCAGTACTTC. It yields the protein CAAHTDRSGSGREQYF.

This rearrangement joins TRBV27 to TRBJ2-2; TRBD2 matches 13 bases. Germline values: CDR1 MNHEY, CDR2 SMNVEV (reference sequence). The CDR3 consists of 17 residues. V trimming: 8 bases; J trimming: 3 bases; junction bases outside the gene matches: 9. This CDR3 is CASRRTSGSGDTGELFF. For the CDR3, the DNA is TGTGCCAGCCGCCGGACTAGCGGGAGTGGGGACACCGGGGAGCTGTTTTTT.

In this sample, this clonotype turned up a few times. The chain employs TRBV28 and TRBJ2-4; D not certain. Germline-derived CDR1 and CDR2 are MDHEN and SYDVKM. V was trimmed by 3 bases and J by 0 bases, leaving 9 bases between them. This CDR3 spans 15 amino acids. The chain's CDR3 is CASSFWRRAKNIQYF. DNA of the CDR3: TGTGCCAGCAGTTTTTGGCGACGAGCCAAAAACATTCAGTACTTC.

The sample holds a few counts of this clonotype. DNA for the CDR3: TGTGCCAGCAGCTTAGACGCATCCTACGAGCAGTACTTC. Translated: CASSLDASYEQYF. The V call is TRBV7-6, the J call TRBJ2-7, with no clear D. CDR3 size: 13 residues. Trimming left V 1 base short and J 1 base short, with 5 bases between. Germline values: CDR1 SGHVS, CDR2 FNYEAQ. Variable domain in full (rest from reference TRBV7-6 and TRBJ2-7): GAGVSQSPRYKVTKRGQDVALRCDPISGHVSLYWYRQALGQGPEFLTYFNYEAQQDKSGLPNDRFSAERPEGSISTLTIQRTEQRDSAMYRCASSLDASYEQYFGPGTRLTVT.

The CDR3 sequence: CSVDGVPPLYGYTF. The DNA for the CDR3 is TGCAGCGTTGACGGAGTCCCCCCGCTCTATGGCTACACCTTC. This sequence joins TRBV29-1 and TRBJ1-2, with D unresolved. Per the germline V gene, CDR1 is SQVTM and CDR2 is ANQGSEA. CDR3 size: 14 residues. V lost 3 bases to trimming and J lost 4 bases, with 15 bases between them.

This clonotype was picked up many times. V and J are TRBV5-6 and TRBJ2-2; 8 positions match TRBD2. V was clipped by 0 bases and J by 3 bases; unmatched bases: 4. Germline V gives CDR1 SGHDT, CDR2 YYEEEE. The CDR3 is 16 residues long. CDR3 nucleotide sequence: TGTGCCAGCAGCTTGGGAAGCGGGAGTTACACCGGGGAGCTGTTTTTT. Protein: CASSLGSGSYTGELFF.

V gene TRBV6-5 combines with J gene TRBJ1-6, with D unresolved. The length of the CDR3 is 14 residues. The V gene lost 4 bases and the J gene lost 8 bases, with 12 bases spanning the gap. Germline assignment: CDR1 MNHEY and CDR2 SVGAGI. CDR3 in DNA: TGTGCCAGCAGTTCAGGTCGAGAGGATTCACCCCTCCACTTT. It codes for CASSSGREDSPLHF.

A few counts support this clonotype. The gene calls are TRBV7-2 and TRBJ1-4; D ambiguous. CDR3 length equals 15 residues. V lost 4 bases and J 4 bases, leaving 13 bases between the germline ends. The germline V gene encodes CDR1 SGHTA and CDR2 FQGNSA. In DNA form, the CDR3 reads TGTGCCAGCAGCTCCCAGTCCGGCCTTAATGAAAAACTGTTTTTT. The encoded protein is CASSSQSGLNEKLFF.

This clonotype showed up just a few times. This chain links TRBV7-2 with TRBJ2-4; no clear D gene. Trimming took 5 bases from V and 0 from J, leaving 5 bases between them. The CDR3 covers 13 residues. CDR1 is SGHTA, CDR2 FQGNSA, per germline. The CDR3 coding sequence is TGTGCCAGCAGCACCTTAGCCAAAAACATTCAGTACTTC. Encoded protein: CASSTLAKNIQYF.

This clonotype occurred a few times. V gene TRBV5-1 combines with J gene TRBJ1-3; 8 nucleotides agree with TRBD1. This CDR3 region has 16 residues. V lost 0 bases and J lost 11; bases outside the gene matches: 13. Per the germline V gene, CDR1 is SGHRS and CDR2 is YFSETQ. The DNA for the CDR3 is TGCGCCAGCAGCTTGGCCGGGTCCCGGGACAGGTTGGCCATATATTTT. Translated, it gives CASSLAGSRDRLAIYF. The whole variable domain, filled in from reference TRBV5-1 and TRBJ1-3, reads KAGVTQTPRYLIKTRGQQVTLSCSPISGHRSVSWYQQTPGQGLQFLFEYFSETQRNKGNFPGRFSGRQFSNSRSEMNVSTLELGDSALYLCASSLAGSRDRLAIYFGEGSWLTVV.

The genes are TRBV10-3 and TRBJ1-1; no clear D. The CDR3 consists of 12 residues. The germline V gene encodes CDR1 ENHRY and CDR2 SYGVKD. The V end was cut by 10 bases, the J end by 3 bases, with 12 bases between. The chain's CDR3 is CATQRPDTEAFF. Here the CDR3 DNA reads TGTGCCACACAACGCCCTGACACTGAAGCTTTCTTT.

Remarks on this clonotype: A read error may explain this, as a much larger clone is one base away. V and J are TRBV3-2 and TRBJ2-1; the table names TRBD2, a call not compared with the DNA. TRBV3-2 is tagged as a pseudogene. This CDR3 has 17 amino acids. CDR3 sequence reads: CACSQVLLAGGGSEQFF. In DNA form, the CDR3 reads TGTGCCTGCAGCCAGGTCCTGCTAGCGGGAGGGGGAAGTGAGCAGTTCTTC.

This clonotype turned up a few times. The rearrangement joins TRBV9 to TRBJ2-1; TRBD2 matches 13 bases. The CDR3 covers 16 residues. Germline CDR1 and CDR2: SGDLS and YYNGEE. V lost 2 bases and J lost 8; bases outside the gene matches: 7. The CDR3 DNA reads as TGTGCCAGCAGCGTCTCCGGGACTAGCGGGGTATATGAGCAGTTCTTC. Its translation: CASSVSGTSGVYEQFF.

The chain couples TRBV20-1 to TRBJ1-5; 8 nucleotides match TRBD1. The J segment lost 5 bases and the V segment lost 5 bases, leaving 11 bases of the junction unmatched. This CDR3 is 15 amino acids long. Germline values: CDR1 DFQATT, CDR2 SNEGSKA (reference sequence). The CDR3 nucleotides are TGCAGTGCTTCGTGGGGACAGGAGCTAGATCAGCCCCAGCATTTT. Its protein product is CSASWGQELDQPQHF.

There are a few counts of this clonotype. The J gene is TRBJ2-1, the V gene TRBV6-2 or TRBV6-3; 7 positions match TRBD2. This CDR3 is built from 15 residues. J was trimmed by 6 bases and V by 5 bases; bases with no gene match: 10. Germline V CDR1 and CDR2: MNHEY, SVGEGT. The CDR3, as DNA: TGTGCCAGCAGTGGCGGGGGACGGATTCTCAATGAGCAGTTCTTC. Protein: CASSGGGRILNEQFF.

About this clonotype itself: The junction does not match germline at one end; this may be a read error. The chain carries TRBV6-5 and TRBJ2-1; 8 bases line up with TRBD2. CDR3 size: 12 residues. The germline CDR1 and CDR2 sequences are MNHEY and SVGAGI. The CDR3 sequence: CGSGSSYNEQFF. The CDR3 DNA follows: TGTGGCAGCGGGAGCTCCTACAATGAGCAGTTCTTC.

This clonotype has more than one count but fewer than ten. This chain links TRBV19 with TRBJ2-7, with D hard to call. The CDR3 is 12 amino acids. Germline CDR1 reads LNHDA; CDR2 reads SQIVND (reference sequence). The V and J ends lost 3 bases and 6 bases respectively, with 9 bases between them. CDR3 sequence reads: CASSIPSGEQYF. The CDR3 DNA sequence: TGTGCCAGTAGTATTCCGAGTGGCGAGCAGTACTTC.

The J gene is TRBJ2-2, the V gene TRBV30, with D hard to call. V was cut by 4 bases and J by 6 bases, with 12 bases left in between. CDR3 length: 13 residues. Germline CDR1 GTSNPN, CDR2 SVGIG (reference sequence). CDR3 in amino acids: CAWIELGSGELFF. The CDR3 coding sequence is TGTGCCTGGATTGAGCTAGGGTCCGGGGAGCTGTTTTTT.

The chain is built from TRBV6-6 and TRBJ1-1; weak D call: TRBD1 (5 bases). The CDR3 is 11 amino acids. Germline CDR1 reads MNHNY; CDR2 reads SVGAGI (reference sequence). V dropped 6 bases and J dropped 8 bases, with 10 bases sitting between them. The DNA for the CDR3 is TGTGCCAGCAGGAAGGGGTCCGAAGCTTTCTTT. Translated, it gives CASRKGSEAFF.

The V call is TRBV5-1, the J call TRBJ1-6, with D possibly matching TRBD1 (5 bases). The CDR3 has 14 residues. V was pared by 3 bases and J by 8 bases, with 12 bases between. Germline V lookup: CDR1 SGHRS, CDR2 YFSETQ. In DNA, the CDR3 is TGCGCCAGCAGCTCGGCCCTGGGGGATTCACCCCTCCACTTT. It translates to CASSSALGDSPLHF. The entire variable domain, with the rest obtained from reference TRBV5-1 and TRBJ1-6, is as follows: KAGVTQTPRYLIKTRGQQVTLSCSPISGHRSVSWYQQTPGQGLQFLFEYFSETQRNKGNFPGRFSGRQFSNSRSEMNVSTLELGDSALYLCASSSALGDSPLHFGNGTRLTVT.

The chain recombines TRBV3-1 with TRBJ2-7; possible D gene TRBD2, 5 bases. The CDR3 is made up of 11 amino acids. V gave up 8 bases and J gave up 6 bases, with 11 bases separating them. The germline CDR1 and CDR2 sequences are LGHDT and YNNKEL (reference sequence). Here the CDR3 DNA reads TGTGCCAGCGAGGGATTTTCCGAGCAGTACTTC. Protein sequence: CASEGFSEQYF.

CDR3: CASLTPMAPPEAFF. CDR3 in DNA: TGTGCCAGTCTAACCCCCATGGCCCCGCCTGAAGCTTTCTTT. V usage is TRBV12-3 or TRBV12-4 and J usage is TRBJ1-1; D unclear. The CDR3 totals 14 residues. V lost 9 bases to trimming and J lost 6 bases, with 20 bases between them.

V and J are TRBV11-2 and TRBJ2-2, with no clear D. Between the trimmed V and J ends, which lost 5 bases and 5 bases, there was a span of 12 bases. The CDR3 runs 14 residues. The germline gives CDR1 SGHAT, CDR2 FQNNGV. The CDR3 reads CASSPQTATGELFF. CDR3 nucleotides: TGTGCCAGCAGCCCCCAGACCGCAACCGGGGAGCTGTTTTTT.

The chain has TRBV29-1 and TRBJ2-1; D ambiguous. Germline assignment: CDR1 SQVTM and CDR2 ANQGSEA. The CDR3 is made up of 16 amino acids. V gave up 0 bases and J gave up 6 bases, with 18 bases separating them. The CDR3, as DNA: TGCAGCGTTGAAGACTTAAGCAGGCCTTTTATCAATGAGCAGTTCTTC. Its protein product is CSVEDLSRPFINEQFF.

The chain recombines TRBV12-3 or TRBV12-4 with TRBJ1-1; no reliable D call. CDR3 length: 13 residues. The germline V and J ends were trimmed by 6 bases and 4 bases, with 12 bases remaining between them. CDR3 DNA sequence: TGTGCCAGCAGCCCGAAGTGGGGCACTGAAGCTTTCTTT. The encoded protein is CASSPKWGTEAFF.

The chain combines TRBV11-3 with TRBJ2-3; D is unresolved. This CDR3 spans 14 amino acids. V lost 1 base, J lost 6 bases, and 11 bases lay in between. Per the germline V gene, CDR1 is SGHNT and CDR2 is YENEEA. CDR3 residues: CASSLGKRFDTQYF. In nucleotides, the CDR3 is TGTGCCAGCAGCTTAGGGAAGAGGTTCGATACGCAGTATTTT.